This entry features one T cell receptor beta chain sequence. Method: immunoSEQ multiplex PCR; TCRdb's copy keeps in-frame clones and lacks some. The data show more than 12,000 clones, with 35% to 45% seen just once and over 12% held by the top ten. CDR1 MGHRA and CDR2 YSYEKL come from the germline V gene. This CDR3 is built from 14 residues. With V trimmed by 4 bases and J by 0 bases, 2 bases remained unmatched. Plating combined some 200,000 CFSE-labeled responder cells with some 200,000 irradiated, violet-dye-labeled stimulator cells. Responder cells that were proliferating and CFSE-low, both CD3+CD4+ and CD3+CD8+, were sorted after the reaction. These data come from a study of graft-versus-host responses after intestinal transplantation.

The source material was alloreactive CD8+ T cells from a mixed lymphocyte reaction culture, sampled before intestinal transplant. Subset: CFSE-low proliferating T cells sorted from roughly 6-day pre-transplant mixed lymphocyte reaction (GvH or HvG direction). The sequence was obtained from a human patient who received an intestinal transplant. The V call is TRBV4-1, the J call TRBJ1-2; TRBD1 aligns across 7 bases. This CDR3 is CASSPRGANYGYTF. The CDR3 coding sequence is TGCGCCAGCAGCCCCAGGGGGGCTAACTATGGCTACACCTTC.